This TCR beta chain was captured by sequencing in a study of tumor and adjacent non-tumor tissue in lung cancer. As for the study in general: The cohort had about a dozen adenocarcinoma, 2 squamous cell and 1 small cell patients. On average, productive TCRbeta reads reached roughly 4 million per sample. Whole-study results and caveats: Compared with tumor, normal lung showed significantly lower TCR diversity.

This CDR3 is built from 13 residues. Germline loops: CDR1 SGHNT, CDR2 YENEEA. Three rounds of nested PCR, following a modified ARM-PCR protocol, produced the TCRbeta library. MiXCR, applied by TCRdb to the multiplex PCR reads, yields one record per CDR3 protein. The data hold 220,000 or so distinct CDR3 sequences, with 60% to 75% observed a single time. A note on this clonotype: Its target is not known. Germline is not matched at one junction end, which may reflect a read error.

RNA was extracted from bulk tissue without any cell sorting. The TCR sequence derives from a man in his sixties with non-small cell lung cancer. Material: lung tumor tissue. This chain uses TRBV11-3 with TRBJ1-5, with D uncertain. The CDR3 sequence: CASSLQEDQPKHF. CDR3 DNA: TGTGCCAGCAGCTTACAGGAGGATCAGCCCAAGCATTTT.